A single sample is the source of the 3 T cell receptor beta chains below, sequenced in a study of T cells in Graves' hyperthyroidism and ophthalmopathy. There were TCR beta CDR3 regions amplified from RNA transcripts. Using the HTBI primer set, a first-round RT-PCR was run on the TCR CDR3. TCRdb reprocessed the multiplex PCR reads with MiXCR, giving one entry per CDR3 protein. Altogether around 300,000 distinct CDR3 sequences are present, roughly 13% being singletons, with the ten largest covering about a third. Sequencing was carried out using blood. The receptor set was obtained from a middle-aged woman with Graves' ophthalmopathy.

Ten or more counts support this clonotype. CDR3 residues: CASSPWTENYGYTF. The CDR3 region has the DNA TGTGCCAGCAGTCCGTGGACCGAAAACTATGGCTACACCTTC. The rearrangement uses TRBV28 and TRBJ1-2; no reliable D call. Germline V CDR1 and CDR2: MDHEN, SYDVKM. The CDR3 is made up of 14 amino acids. With 5 bases removed from V and 2 bases from J, the gap between germline ends came to 12 bases.

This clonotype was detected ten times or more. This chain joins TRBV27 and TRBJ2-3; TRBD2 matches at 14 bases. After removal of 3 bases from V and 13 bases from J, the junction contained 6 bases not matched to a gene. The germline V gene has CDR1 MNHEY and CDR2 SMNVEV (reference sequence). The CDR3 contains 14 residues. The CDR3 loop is CASSLGTSGSGEYF. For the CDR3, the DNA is TGTGCCAGCAGTTTGGGGACTAGCGGGAGCGGGGAGTATTTT.

This chain's CDR3 is CASSLSAGSEAFF. As DNA, the CDR3 is TGTGCCAGCAGTTTATCCGCAGGGAGTGAAGCTTTCTTT. This rearrangement joins TRBV27 to TRBJ1-1; D possibly corresponds to TRBD1 (5 bases). The CDR3 is 13 amino acids. Trimming cost V 0 bases and J 7 bases, with 9 bases left between them. CDR1 is MNHEY and CDR2 is SMNVEV in the germline V gene (reference sequence).